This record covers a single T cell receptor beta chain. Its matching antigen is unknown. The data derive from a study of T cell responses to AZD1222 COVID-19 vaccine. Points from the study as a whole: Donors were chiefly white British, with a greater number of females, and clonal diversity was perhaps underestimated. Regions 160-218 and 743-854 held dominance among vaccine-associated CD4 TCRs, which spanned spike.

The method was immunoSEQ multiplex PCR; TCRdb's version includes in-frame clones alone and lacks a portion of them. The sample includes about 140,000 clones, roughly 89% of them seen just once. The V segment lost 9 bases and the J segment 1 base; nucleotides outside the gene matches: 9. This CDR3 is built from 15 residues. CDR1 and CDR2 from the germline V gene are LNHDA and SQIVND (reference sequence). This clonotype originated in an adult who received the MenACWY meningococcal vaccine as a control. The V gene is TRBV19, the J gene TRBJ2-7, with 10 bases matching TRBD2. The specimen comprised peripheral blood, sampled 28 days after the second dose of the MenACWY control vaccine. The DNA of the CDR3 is TGTGCCAGCCGCGCGGAGCGGGGGGGATCCTACGAGCAGTACTTC. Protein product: CASRAERGGSYEQYF.